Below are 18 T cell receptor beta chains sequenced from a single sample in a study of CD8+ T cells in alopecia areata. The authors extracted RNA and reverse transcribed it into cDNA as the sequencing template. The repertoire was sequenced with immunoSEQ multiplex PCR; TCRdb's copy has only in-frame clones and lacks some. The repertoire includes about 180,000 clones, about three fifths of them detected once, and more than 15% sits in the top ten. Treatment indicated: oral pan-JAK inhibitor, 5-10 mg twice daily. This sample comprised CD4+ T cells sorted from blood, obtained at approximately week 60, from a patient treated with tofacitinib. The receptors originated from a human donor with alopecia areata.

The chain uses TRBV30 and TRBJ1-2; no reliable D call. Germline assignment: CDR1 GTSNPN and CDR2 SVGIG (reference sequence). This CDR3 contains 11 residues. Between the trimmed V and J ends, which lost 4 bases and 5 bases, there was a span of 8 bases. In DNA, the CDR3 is TGTGCCTGGACCGGACTGTATGGCTACACCTTC. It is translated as CAWTGLYGYTF.

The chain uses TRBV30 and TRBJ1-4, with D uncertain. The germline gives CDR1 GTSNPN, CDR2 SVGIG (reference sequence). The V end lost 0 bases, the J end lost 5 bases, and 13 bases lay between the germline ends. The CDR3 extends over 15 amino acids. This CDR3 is CAWSVPLRYNEKLFF. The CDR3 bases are TGTGCCTGGAGTGTACCCCTTAGATACAATGAAAAACTGTTTTTT.

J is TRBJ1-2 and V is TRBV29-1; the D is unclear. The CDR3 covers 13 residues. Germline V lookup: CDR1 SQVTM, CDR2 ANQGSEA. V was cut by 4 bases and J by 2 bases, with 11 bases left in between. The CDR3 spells CSVVPQRNYGYTF. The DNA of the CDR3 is TGCAGCGTTGTCCCCCAGAGGAACTATGGCTACACCTTC.

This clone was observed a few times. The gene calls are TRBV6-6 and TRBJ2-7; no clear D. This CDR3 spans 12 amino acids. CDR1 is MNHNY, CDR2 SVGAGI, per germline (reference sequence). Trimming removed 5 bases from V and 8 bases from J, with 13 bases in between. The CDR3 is CASSSQQWKQYF. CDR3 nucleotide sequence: TGTGCCAGCAGTAGCCAGCAATGGAAGCAGTACTTC.

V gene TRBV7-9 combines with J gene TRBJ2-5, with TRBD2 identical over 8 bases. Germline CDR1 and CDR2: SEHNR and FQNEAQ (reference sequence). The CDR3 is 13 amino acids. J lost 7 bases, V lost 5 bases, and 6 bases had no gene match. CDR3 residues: CASSQGLEGTQYF. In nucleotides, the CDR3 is TGTGCCAGCAGCCAGGGACTAGAAGGGACCCAGTACTTC. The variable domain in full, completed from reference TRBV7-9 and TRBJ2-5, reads DTGVSQNPRHKITKRGQNVTFRCDPISEHNRLYWYRQTLGQGPEFLTYFQNEAQLEKSRLLSDRFSAERPKGSFSTLEIQRTEQGDSAMYLCASSQGLEGTQYFGPGTRLLVL.

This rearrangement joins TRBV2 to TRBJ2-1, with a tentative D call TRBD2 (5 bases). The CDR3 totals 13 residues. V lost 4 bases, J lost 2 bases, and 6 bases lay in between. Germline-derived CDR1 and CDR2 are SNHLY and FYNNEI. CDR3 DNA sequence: TGTGCCAGCAGTGCCGGGACCTACAATGAGCAGTTCTTC. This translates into CASSAGTYNEQFF.

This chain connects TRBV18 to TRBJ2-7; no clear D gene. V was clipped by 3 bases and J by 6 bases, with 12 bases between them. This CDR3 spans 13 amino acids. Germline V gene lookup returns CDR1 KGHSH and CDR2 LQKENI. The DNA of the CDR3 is TGTGCCAGCTCACCGTACCGCCTTACCGAGCAGTACTTC. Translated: CASSPYRLTEQYF.

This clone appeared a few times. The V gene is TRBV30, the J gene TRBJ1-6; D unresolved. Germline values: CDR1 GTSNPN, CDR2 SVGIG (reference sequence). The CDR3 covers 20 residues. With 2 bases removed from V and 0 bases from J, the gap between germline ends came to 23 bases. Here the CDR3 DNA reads TGTGCCTGGAGTACCTCCCCGATCGTGGCAGGAAGCTCCTATAATTCACCCCTCCACTTT. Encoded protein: CAWSTSPIVAGSSYNSPLHF. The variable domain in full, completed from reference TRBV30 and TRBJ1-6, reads SQTIHQWPATLVQPVGSPLSLECTVEGTSNPNLYWYRQAAGRGLQLLFYSVGIGQISSEVPQNLSASRPQDRQFILSSKKLLLSDSGFYLCAWSTSPIVAGSSYNSPLHFGNGTRLTVT.

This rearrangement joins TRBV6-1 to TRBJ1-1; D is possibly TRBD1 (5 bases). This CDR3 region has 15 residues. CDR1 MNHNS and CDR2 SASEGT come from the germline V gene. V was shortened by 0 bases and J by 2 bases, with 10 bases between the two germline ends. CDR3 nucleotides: TGTGCCAGCAGTGAAGCGTGGGACGGCAACACTGAAGCTTTCTTT. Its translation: CASSEAWDGNTEAFF.

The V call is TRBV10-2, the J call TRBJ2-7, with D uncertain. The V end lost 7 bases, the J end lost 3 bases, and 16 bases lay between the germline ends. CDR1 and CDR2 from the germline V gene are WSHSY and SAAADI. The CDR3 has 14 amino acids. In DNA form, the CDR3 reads TGCGCCAGCAAGCCGGACGGAGAACACTACGAGCAGTACTTC. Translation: CASKPDGEHYEQYF.

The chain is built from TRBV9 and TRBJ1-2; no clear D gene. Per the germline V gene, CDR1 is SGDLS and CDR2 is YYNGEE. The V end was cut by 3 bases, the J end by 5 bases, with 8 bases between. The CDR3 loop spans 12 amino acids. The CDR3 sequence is CASSDQVYGYTF. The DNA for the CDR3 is TGTGCCAGCAGCGACCAGGTTTATGGCTACACCTTC.

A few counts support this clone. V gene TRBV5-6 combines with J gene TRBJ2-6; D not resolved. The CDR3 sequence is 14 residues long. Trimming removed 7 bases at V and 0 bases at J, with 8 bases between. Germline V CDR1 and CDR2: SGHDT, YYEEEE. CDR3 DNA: TGTGCCAGCGGCAAGGTCTCTGGGGCCAACGTCCTGACTTTC. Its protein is CASGKVSGANVLTF.

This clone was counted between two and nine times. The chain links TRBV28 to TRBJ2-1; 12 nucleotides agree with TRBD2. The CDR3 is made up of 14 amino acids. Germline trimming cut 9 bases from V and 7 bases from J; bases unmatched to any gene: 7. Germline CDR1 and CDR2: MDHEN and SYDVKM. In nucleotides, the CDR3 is TGTGCCAGTACGCTAGCGGGGGGGCGGAATGAGCAGTTCTTC. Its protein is CASTLAGGRNEQFF.

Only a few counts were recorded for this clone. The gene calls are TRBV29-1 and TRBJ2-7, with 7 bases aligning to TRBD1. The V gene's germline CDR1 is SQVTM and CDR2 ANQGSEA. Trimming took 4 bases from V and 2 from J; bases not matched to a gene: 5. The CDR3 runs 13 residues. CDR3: CSVGRQGTYEQYF. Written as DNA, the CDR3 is TGCAGCGTTGGGAGACAGGGAACCTACGAGCAGTACTTC.

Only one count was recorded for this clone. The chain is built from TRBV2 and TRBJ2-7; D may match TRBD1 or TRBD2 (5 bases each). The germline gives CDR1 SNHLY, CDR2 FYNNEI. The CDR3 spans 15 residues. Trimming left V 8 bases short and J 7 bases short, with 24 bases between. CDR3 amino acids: CASSNRSGRRLEQYF. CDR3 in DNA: TGTGCCAGCTCAAACCGATCGGGACGCCGTTTAGAGCAGTACTTC. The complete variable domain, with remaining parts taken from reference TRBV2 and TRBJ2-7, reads EPEVTQTPSHQVTQMGQEVILRCVPISNHLYFYWYRQILGQKVEFLVSFYNNEISEKSEIFDDQFSVERPDGSNFTLKIRSTKLEDSAMYFCASSNRSGRRLEQYFGPGTRLTVT.

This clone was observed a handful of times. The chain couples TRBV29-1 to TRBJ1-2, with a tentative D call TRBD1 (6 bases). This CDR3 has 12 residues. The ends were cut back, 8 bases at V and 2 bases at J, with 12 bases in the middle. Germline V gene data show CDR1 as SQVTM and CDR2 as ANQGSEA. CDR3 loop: CSTGQRNYGYTF. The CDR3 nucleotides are TGCAGCACCGGACAGCGCAACTATGGCTACACCTTC.

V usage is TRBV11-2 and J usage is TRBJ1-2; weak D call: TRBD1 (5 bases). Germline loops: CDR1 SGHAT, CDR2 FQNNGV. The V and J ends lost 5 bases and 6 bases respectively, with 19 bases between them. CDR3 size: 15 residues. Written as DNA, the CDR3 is TGTGCCAGCAGCCCCCTCGAGGGGCGCCTGAATGGCTACACCTTC. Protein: CASSPLEGRLNGYTF.

CDR3 region: CASSDNGRGQAKYF. DNA for the CDR3: TGTGCCAGCAGTGACAACGGTAGGGGACAGGCGAAGTACTTC. J is TRBJ2-7 and V is TRBV25-1; 8 bases are a match to TRBD1. Germline lookup yields CDR1 MGHDK and CDR2 SYGVNS. V shed 3 bases and J 11 bases; nucleotides not matched to a gene: 12. The CDR3 is 14 residues long.